These 28 T cell receptor beta chains were sequenced from one sample in a study of T cells after yellow fever vaccination. TCRdb itself ran the 5' RACE reads through MiXCR, one entry per CDR3 protein. The sample consists of approximately 330,000 distinct CDR3 sequences, about 4% of them appearing once. The starting material was PBMCs, obtained 5 days after the yellow fever booster vaccination. These receptors all come from a man aged 18 to 29 who received the YFV17D yellow fever vaccine.

This clonotype was seen a handful of times. This rearrangement joins TRBV7-2 to TRBJ2-7, with D perhaps matching TRBD2 (6 bases). The CDR3 runs 16 residues. Germline loops: CDR1 SGHTA, CDR2 FQGNSA. V was trimmed by 5 bases and J by 7 bases, leaving 24 bases between them. CDR3 sequence: CASSPRAGLVAGEQYF. The DNA for the CDR3 is TGTGCCAGCAGCCCTAGGGCGGGTTTAGTGGCGGGGGAGCAGTACTTC.

There are a few counts of this clonotype. The V gene is TRBV2, the J gene TRBJ1-2; the D gene is possibly TRBD1 (5 bases). The CDR3 sequence is 12 residues long. Germline V lookup: CDR1 SNHLY, CDR2 FYNNEI. Trimming pared 7 bases from V and 12 bases from J, leaving 18 bases between. Written as DNA, the CDR3 is TGTGCCAGCACCATAGGGACCGTCCTGAACACCTTC. This sequence encodes CASTIGTVLNTF.

This clonotype occurred a few times. This chain uses TRBV7-2 with TRBJ1-2; tentatively, D is TRBD1 (5 bases). Trimming took off 3 bases at V and 4 bases at J, with 12 bases between the two ends. The length of the CDR3 is 14 residues. CDR1 and CDR2 from the germline V gene are SGHTA and FQGNSA. As DNA, the CDR3 is TGTGCCAGCAGCTTCTCCCAGGGACCCTATGGCTACACCTTC. Translating gives CASSFSQGPYGYTF.

This clonotype was picked up a small number of times. The chain carries TRBV30 and TRBJ1-1; D is uncertain. The germline gives CDR1 GTSNPN, CDR2 SVGIG (reference sequence). The CDR3 consists of 12 residues. The V and J ends lost 2 bases and 0 bases respectively, with 4 bases between them. The CDR3 sequence: CAWSTLNTEAFF. In nucleotides, the CDR3 is TGTGCCTGGAGTACATTGAACACTGAAGCTTTCTTT. The variable domain in full, completed from reference TRBV30 and TRBJ1-1, reads SQTIHQWPATLVQPVGSPLSLECTVEGTSNPNLYWYRQAAGRGLQLLFYSVGIGQISSEVPQNLSASRPQDRQFILSSKKLLLSDSGFYLCAWSTLNTEAFFGQGTRLTVV.

This clonotype was seen repeatedly, ten times or more. V is TRBV12-3 or TRBV12-4 and J is TRBJ2-3; D call uncertain. The V end was cut by 3 bases, the J end by 6 bases, with 10 bases between. This CDR3 spans 13 amino acids. For the CDR3, the DNA is TGTGCCAGCAGTTTTTCTGGGATGGATACGCAGTATTTT. Encoded protein: CASSFSGMDTQYF.

The V call is TRBV2, the J call TRBJ2-7, with TRBD1 matching over 8 bases. This CDR3 spans 14 amino acids. Germline values: CDR1 SNHLY, CDR2 FYNNEI. The J segment lost 3 bases and the V segment lost 5 bases, leaving 6 bases of the junction unmatched. CDR3 in DNA: TGTGCCAGCAGTCACGGACAGGGCGGCTACGAGCAGTACGTC. Translating gives CASSHGQGGYEQYV.

This clonotype was detected only a few times. The CDR3 DNA is TGTGCCAGCAGAACCGACAGGGTCGCAACTAATGAAAAACTGTTTTTT. Amino acids: CASRTDRVATNEKLFF. V and J are TRBV6-5 and TRBJ1-4, with 7 bases identical to TRBD1. Germline-derived CDR1 and CDR2 are MNHEY and SVGAGI. V lost 6 bases and J lost 0; bases outside the gene matches: 7. There are 16 residues in the CDR3.

This clonotype was seen many times. J is TRBJ2-7 and V is TRBV6-6; 7 bases fit TRBD1. V dropped 0 bases and J dropped 0; count of bases not matched to a gene: 5. CDR3 length equals 16 residues. Germline-derived CDR1 and CDR2 are MNHNY and SVGAGI (reference sequence). In DNA, the CDR3 is TGTGCCAGCAGTTACTCGGTCAGGGGGACCTCCTACGAGCAGTACGTC. Its translation: CASSYSVRGTSYEQYV.

This clonotype was detected a few times. The CDR3 loop reads CAISSNPTSGGAWVSTDTQYF. CDR3 DNA: TGTGCCATCAGTTCCAACCCCACTAGCGGGGGGGCCTGGGTCAGCACAGATACGCAGTATTTT. The V gene is TRBV10-3, the J gene TRBJ2-3; 13 nucleotides match TRBD2. The germline V gene encodes CDR1 ENHRY and CDR2 SYGVKD. This CDR3 spans 21 amino acids. V dropped 5 bases and J dropped 0; count of bases not matched to a gene: 17.

A few counts support this clonotype. This chain uses TRBV5-1 with TRBJ1-6, with 7 bases matching TRBD1. The CDR3 spans 15 residues. J was trimmed by 9 bases and V by 1 base; bases with no gene match: 7. CDR1 SGHRS and CDR2 YFSETQ come from the germline V gene. The CDR3 loop reads CASSLRQGVTSPLHF. CDR3 sequence (DNA): TGCGCCAGCAGCTTGCGGCAGGGGGTGACTTCACCCCTCCACTTT.

The sample holds a few counts of this clonotype. The genes are TRBV18 and TRBJ2-4, with a possible D match to TRBD2 (5 bases). Trimming took off 1 base at V and 8 bases at J, with 12 bases between the two ends. Germline CDR1 KGHSH, CDR2 LQKENI. The CDR3 spans 14 residues. CDR3 DNA sequence: TGTGCCAGCTCACCACGAGAGGGCGAGGACATTCAGTACTTC. Protein: CASSPREGEDIQYF.

This clonotype was detected ten times or more. V is TRBV25-1 and J is TRBJ1-1, with D unclear. Trimming took off 4 bases at V and 1 base at J, with 7 bases between the two ends. Germline CDR1 is MGHDK and CDR2 is SYGVNS. The CDR3 consists of 13 residues. Here the CDR3 reads CASSVARNTEAFF. The CDR3 DNA sequence: TGTGCCAGCAGTGTAGCTCGGAACACTGAAGCTTTCTTT.

This clonotype has a handful of counts. The rearrangement uses TRBV7-8 and TRBJ1-2; D not certain. Per germline, CDR1 SGHVS and CDR2 FQNEAQ. Trimming removed 1 base from V and 8 bases from J, with 11 bases in between. This CDR3 has 13 amino acids. The CDR3 DNA reads as TGTGCCAGCAGCTTAGACACGGTCTACGGCTACACCTTC. Its protein is CASSLDTVYGYTF.

This clonotype was found once. The genes are TRBV2 and TRBJ2-7, with 9 bases fitting TRBD2. Germline lookup yields CDR1 SNHLY and CDR2 FYNNEI. This CDR3 region has 11 residues. Trimming at V came to 9 bases and at J to 7 bases, leaving 4 bases not matched to a gene. The CDR3 DNA sequence: TGTGCCAGTGGGACTAGCCGGGAGCAGTACGTC. Amino acid sequence: CASGTSREQYV.

The chain couples TRBV5-1 to TRBJ1-1; unclear D gene. V dropped 0 bases and J dropped 0 bases, with 6 bases sitting between them. Germline V lookup: CDR1 SGHRS, CDR2 YFSETQ. CDR3 length: 14 residues. The CDR3: CASSLDAMNTEAFF. CDR3 bases: TGCGCCAGCAGCTTGGACGCCATGAACACTGAAGCTTTCTTT.

This clonotype was observed many times. In DNA form, the CDR3 reads TGTGCCAGCAGCCAGGGGCGGGCCCGAGAGTCCCGGGCCAAAAACATTCAGTACTTC. This gives the protein CASSQGRARESRAKNIQYF. The chain couples TRBV7-8 to TRBJ2-4; TRBD1 is a possible D gene (6 bases). From germline, CDR1 is SGHVS and CDR2 FQNEAQ. The CDR3 has 19 residues. Between the trimmed V and J ends, which lost 5 bases and 1 base, there was a span of 24 bases.

This rearrangement joins TRBV6-5 to TRBJ2-3; 10 bases line up with TRBD1. V was clipped by 5 bases and J by 4 bases; unmatched bases: 9. This CDR3 is 16 amino acids long. Germline loops: CDR1 MNHEY, CDR2 SVGAGI. The CDR3 spells CASSKQPGQGSDTQYF. The CDR3 bases are TGTGCCAGCAGTAAACAGCCGGGACAGGGGTCAGATACGCAGTATTTT.

This clonotype has only a few counts. The rearrangement links TRBV10-3 to TRBJ2-6; possible D gene TRBD2, 7 bases. Germline V gives CDR1 ENHRY, CDR2 SYGVKD. This CDR3 has 15 residues. The V and J ends lost 7 bases and 2 bases respectively, with 12 bases between them. CDR3: CAINGGTTGANVLTF. The DNA for the CDR3 is TGTGCCATCAACGGGGGGACAACTGGGGCCAACGTCCTGACTTTC.

This sequence joins TRBV7-9 and TRBJ1-1; a possible D gene is TRBD1 (5 bases). The germline CDR1 and CDR2 sequences are SEHNR and FQNEAQ (reference sequence). This CDR3 is 15 amino acids long. Trimming pared 5 bases from V and 0 bases from J, leaving 13 bases between. The CDR3 region has the DNA TGTGCCAGCAGCCCGGGACTCGCCCTGAACACTGAAGCTTTCTTT. Its protein product is CASSPGLALNTEAFF.

This clonotype has more than one count but fewer than ten. This chain links TRBV20-1 with TRBJ1-5; D ambiguous. Germline assignment: CDR1 DFQATT and CDR2 SNEGSKA (reference sequence). V shed 3 bases and J shed 6 bases, with 12 bases lying between them. This CDR3 contains 13 residues. This chain's CDR3 is CSASDQEGQPQHF. In DNA form, the CDR3 reads TGCAGTGCTAGTGACCAGGAGGGTCAGCCCCAGCATTTT.

The gene calls are TRBV7-2 and TRBJ2-3; D is tentatively TRBD1 or TRBD2 (6 bases each). The CDR3 covers 16 residues. Per germline, CDR1 SGHTA and CDR2 FQGNSA. The V end was cut by 3 bases, the J end by 1 base, with 14 bases between. The CDR3 spells CASSFGTGAGTDTQYF. The CDR3 DNA follows: TGTGCCAGCAGCTTTGGGACGGGGGCCGGCACAGATACGCAGTATTTT.

This clonotype was seen only a few times. The rearrangement links TRBV27 to TRBJ2-1; D unresolved. CDR3 length equals 12 residues. Trimming left V 3 bases short and J 9 bases short, with 9 bases between. CDR1 is MNHEY and CDR2 is SMNVEV in the germline V gene (reference sequence). The CDR3 DNA sequence: TGTGCCAGCAGTTTTACAAATGGTGAGCAGTTCTTC. This sequence encodes CASSFTNGEQFF.

The chain employs TRBV7-9 and TRBJ2-1, with D unclear. The length of the CDR3 is 13 residues. V was trimmed by 5 bases and J by 8 bases, leaving 13 bases between them. Germline CDR1 reads SEHNR; CDR2 reads FQNEAQ (reference sequence). CDR3 residues: CASSPINWDEQFF. In nucleotides, the CDR3 is TGTGCCAGCAGCCCAATAAACTGGGATGAGCAGTTCTTC.

This clonotype was seen a few times. The gene calls are TRBV5-1 and TRBJ2-2, with D perhaps matching TRBD1 (6 bases). Germline V gene sequence: CDR1 SGHRS, CDR2 YFSETQ. V was pared by 2 bases and J by 9 bases, with 11 bases between. The CDR3 is 13 amino acids. CDR3 coding DNA: TGCGCCAGCAGCTTTCCACAGGGCCGGGAGCTGTTTTTT. This codes for CASSFPQGRELFF. Supplemented by reference TRBV5-1 and TRBJ2-2, the full variable domain reads KAGVTQTPRYLIKTRGQQVTLSCSPISGHRSVSWYQQTPGQGLQFLFEYFSETQRNKGNFPGRFSGRQFSNSRSEMNVSTLELGDSALYLCASSFPQGRELFFGEGSRLTVL.

This clonotype has just a few counts. The chain joins TRBV20-1 to TRBJ2-5, with 11 bases that match TRBD2. Germline CDR1 is DFQATT and CDR2 is SNEGSKA (reference sequence). The CDR3 covers 14 residues. J lost 1 base, V lost 5 bases, and 3 bases had no gene match. The CDR3 region is CSAGLAGIQETQYF. For the CDR3, the DNA is TGCAGTGCTGGACTAGCGGGTATCCAAGAGACCCAGTACTTC.

In this sample, this clonotype turned up a few times. The rearrangement uses TRBV11-2 and TRBJ2-2; D might be TRBD1 (6 bases). This CDR3 region has 16 residues. Deletions cut 2 bases from V and 6 bases from J, with 16 bases between. Germline V gene data show CDR1 as SGHAT and CDR2 as FQNNGV. CDR3 nucleotide sequence: TGTGCCAGCAGCTTACTAAGGCAGGGGATGGCCGGGGAGCTGTTTTTT. Protein product: CASSLLRQGMAGELFF.

This clonotype occurred a few times. The V and J genes are TRBV2 and TRBJ2-6; D may be TRBD1 (5 bases). There are 16 residues in the CDR3. V was trimmed by 3 bases and J by 0 bases, leaving 9 bases between them. Germline V gene sequence: CDR1 SNHLY, CDR2 FYNNEI. CDR3 loop: CASSDRARSGANVLTF. CDR3 nucleotide sequence: TGTGCCAGCAGTGACAGGGCCCGCTCTGGGGCCAACGTCCTGACTTTC.

This clonotype was observed a few times. This sequence joins TRBV28 and TRBJ1-6; 8 bases agree with TRBD1. V was pared by 4 bases and J by 4 bases, with 3 bases of the junction left unmatched. The CDR3 runs 15 residues. From germline, CDR1 is MDHEN and CDR2 SYDVKM. This CDR3 is CASSYGTGYNSPLHF. The CDR3 DNA is TGTGCCAGCAGTTACGGGACAGGATATAATTCACCCCTCCACTTT.